This T cell receptor (beta chain) was captured in a study of blood T cells in healthy people across ages. General observations from the study: Per-million-T-cell TCR beta diversity fell roughly linearly with age.

This clonotype was found a few times. Its antigen remains unknown. A J-beta primer mix and a sample-barcoded 5' primer were used in a second PCR of about 7 to 12 cycles. TCRdb re-called the 5' RACE reads through MiXCR, storing one row per CDR3 protein. The sample lists hundreds of thousands of distinct CDR3 sequences, more than 40% occurring once. Collection of approximately 9.3 milliliters of peripheral blood was performed for each donor. The source material was blood. The sequence derives from a woman in her fifties or sixties in good health.

DNA of the CDR3: TGCAGTGCTAGAGTGTCTAGCGGGTCCTACGAGCAGTACTTC. Translation gives CSARVSSGSYEQYF. The chain recombines TRBV20-1 with TRBJ2-7, with 8 positions matching TRBD2. Germline CDR1 is DFQATT and CDR2 is SNEGSKA (reference sequence). V was clipped by 1 base and J by 1 base; unmatched bases: 3. This CDR3 is 14 amino acids long.